The entry below describes one T cell receptor (beta chain). The target antigen is unknown. The sample is drawn from a study of cytomegalovirus exposure and HLA in healthy donors. Study-level results: Researchers counted 150 to 200 TCR beta chains as cytomegalovirus-associated.

In germline, CDR1 is MRHNA, CDR2 SNTAGT. The V segment lost 6 bases and the J segment 1 base; nucleotides outside the gene matches: 8. The CDR3 extends over 16 amino acids. Healthy people donating bone marrow made up the donors. 13 Jbeta primers and 60 Vbeta primers were used for the PCR. The assay was immunoSEQ multiplex PCR, and TCRdb's table has in-frame clones only and misses some. The data contain 130,000 or so clones, 75% of them singletons. Specimen: PBMCs. The TCR sequence derives from a middle-aged man in good health and CMV-seronegative. The chain joins TRBV6-4 to TRBJ1-1; TRBD1 agrees at 10 bases. CDR3 nucleotides: TGTGCCAGCAGACAGCGACAGGGGGCAGGGAACACTGAAGCTTTCTTT. Translation: CASRQRQGAGNTEAFF.